One sample yielded the 30 T cell receptor beta chains listed below, sequenced in a study of T cell clusters in autoimmune cytopenias. Each sample's input was approximately 0.25 ug genomic DNA, 40,000 or so genome equivalents. TRB rearrangements were amplified by touch-down multiplex PCR with mixed TRB-A/B primers. After re-calling the multiplex PCR reads, TCRdb lists one entry per CDR3 protein, DNA absent. There are several thousand distinct CDR3 sequences in the sample, with 3.5% held by the top ten. Sample: peripheral blood. All receptors derive from a human donor with an autoimmune cytopenia or autoimmune hepatitis (not recorded which).

CDR3 in amino acids: CASSRRAGSGQYF. The chain is built from TRBV28 and TRBJ2-7; TCRdb calls TRBD1, which cannot be checked without DNA. Germline V gives CDR1 MDHEN, CDR2 SYDVKM. The CDR3 runs 13 residues.

The J gene is TRBJ1-2, the V gene TRBV5-6; there is no DNA to check the TCRdb D call of TRBD1. The CDR3 has 14 amino acids. Per germline, CDR1 SGHDT and CDR2 YYEEEE. CDR3 region: CASSLVGRGHGYTF.

V gene TRBV6-2 or TRBV6-3 combines with J gene TRBJ2-3; TCRdb indicates TRBD2, and absent DNA this call remains unverified. The CDR3 spans 18 residues. Germline V CDR1 and CDR2: MNHEY, SVGEGT. The CDR3 protein is CASSYSTERGGRTDTQYF.

The chain employs TRBV18 and TRBJ1-1; TCRdb returns TRBD1, unconfirmable since there is no DNA. The CDR3 has 14 residues. Germline CDR1 is KGHSH and CDR2 is LQKENI. The CDR3 spells CASSPGTGNTEAFF. The full variable domain, in which reference TRBV18 and TRBJ1-1 provide the parts outside the CDR3, is NAGVMQNPRHLVRRRGQEARLRCSPMKGHSHVYWYRQLPEEGLKFMVYLQKENIIDESGMPKERFSAEFPKEGPSILRIQQVVRGDSAAYFCASSPGTGNTEAFFGQGTRLTVV.

The chain recombines TRBV10-3 with TRBJ1-5; the D gene TCRdb calls, TRBD1, cannot be checked with no DNA. This CDR3 has 13 amino acids. Per germline, CDR1 ENHRY and CDR2 SYGVKD. The CDR3 sequence is CAISETGNQPQHF.

Frequency places this clonotype as medium-sized. CDR3 sequence reads: CASHGGGGSKNIQYF. The genes are TRBV19 and TRBJ2-4; TCRdb's D call of TRBD1 is untestable without DNA. The germline V gene encodes CDR1 LNHDA and CDR2 SQIVND (reference sequence). The CDR3 spans 15 residues. Combining the CDR3 with reference TRBV19 and TRBJ2-4 gives the whole variable domain DGGITQSPKYLFRKEGQNVTLSCEQNLNHDAMYWYRQDPGQGLRLIYYSQIVNDFQKGDIAEGYSVSREKKESFPLTVTSAQKNPTAFYLCASHGGGGSKNIQYFGAGTRLSVL.

This clonotype is identified as medium-sized (0.01 to 0.1%) from frequency. The chain is built from TRBV6-5 and TRBJ1-2; TCRdb returns TRBD1, unconfirmable since there is no DNA. The CDR3 has 13 residues. Germline values: CDR1 MNHEY, CDR2 SVGAGI. The CDR3 spells CASSFQGRYGYTF.

The chain carries TRBV6-4 and TRBJ2-1; TCRdb's D call of TRBD1 is untestable without DNA. The germline V gene encodes CDR1 MRHNA and CDR2 SNTAGT. The CDR3 contains 15 residues. The CDR3 reads CASSDSFDRASEQFF.

This clonotype is medium-sized (0.01 to 0.1%) by frequency. The chain employs TRBV6-4 and TRBJ1-6. Germline V gene lookup returns CDR1 MRHNA and CDR2 SNTAGT. The CDR3 has 14 residues. The CDR3: CASSAGGLGSPLHF.

This chain joins TRBV5-1 and TRBJ1-1. The CDR3 is 15 amino acids. CDR1 SGHRS and CDR2 YFSETQ come from the germline V gene. CDR3: CASSLFQGGGTEAFF.

V is TRBV20-1 and J is TRBJ1-6; TCRdb selects TRBD1, and the lack of DNA leaves this call unchecked. CDR3 size: 17 residues. CDR1 is DFQATT, CDR2 SNEGSKA, per germline (reference sequence). CDR3 in amino acids: CSAIGQGKSSYNSPLHF.

The CDR3: CASSYPRDLLKQGAGEKLFF. The chain combines TRBV6-5 with TRBJ1-4; checking the TCRdb D call of TRBD1 is not possible without DNA. The CDR3 contains 20 residues. The V gene's germline CDR1 is MNHEY and CDR2 SVGAGI.

The genes are TRBV6-5 and TRBJ2-5. Germline-derived CDR1 and CDR2 are MNHEY and SVGAGI. This CDR3 is 16 amino acids long. This CDR3 is CASSYSGRGTQETQYF.

The genes are TRBV6-5 and TRBJ2-1. Germline CDR1 is MNHEY and CDR2 is SVGAGI. The CDR3 totals 16 residues. CDR3: CASGNTADSSYNEQFF.

This chain connects TRBV6-4 to TRBJ2-3; TCRdb returns TRBD1, unconfirmable since there is no DNA. This CDR3 is 14 amino acids long. Germline values: CDR1 MRHNA, CDR2 SNTAGT. Here the CDR3 reads CASYGRGSTDTQYF.

CDR3: CASSLAGPGELFF. The chain has TRBV5-1 and TRBJ2-2. The CDR3 consists of 13 residues. Germline V gene data show CDR1 as SGHRS and CDR2 as YFSETQ. Using reference TRBV5-1 and TRBJ2-2 for the parts outside the CDR3, the full variable domain is KAGVTQTPRYLIKTRGQQVTLSCSPISGHRSVSWYQQTPGQGLQFLFEYFSETQRNKGNFPGRFSGRQFSNSRSEMNVSTLELGDSALYLCASSLAGPGELFFGEGSRLTVL.

This clonotype is called medium-sized (0.01 to 0.1%) based on its frequency. This chain links TRBV29-1 with TRBJ2-1; TCRdb's D gene call, TRBD1, goes unchecked for lack of DNA. CDR1 SQVTM and CDR2 ANQGSEA come from the germline V gene. The CDR3 runs to 14 residues. The CDR3 reads CSVVGQGEYNEQFF.

This clonotype counts as medium-sized by frequency. V is TRBV30 and J is TRBJ1-6. CDR3 length: 13 residues. The germline CDR1 and CDR2 sequences are GTSNPN and SVGIG (reference sequence). The chain's CDR3 is CAWTSRGNSPLHF.

This clonotype is labeled medium-sized based on frequency. The rearrangement links TRBV6-1 to TRBJ2-7; lacking DNA, the TRBD1 call made by TCRdb goes unchecked. Germline V lookup: CDR1 MNHNS, CDR2 SASEGT. The CDR3 totals 12 residues. The CDR3 is CASSGQGSEQYF.

This sequence joins TRBV18 and TRBJ1-2; the TCRdb call, TRBD1, lacks DNA for checking. The CDR3 has 15 residues. CDR1 KGHSH and CDR2 LQKENI come from the germline V gene. This CDR3 reads CASSPGQGGSYGYTF.

V usage is TRBV20-1 and J usage is TRBJ2-1. Germline assignment: CDR1 DFQATT and CDR2 SNEGSKA (reference sequence). The CDR3 length is 13 residues. CDR3 amino acids: CSARDGYYNEQFF.

Its frequency marks this clonotype as medium-sized. The chain recombines TRBV12-3 or TRBV12-4 with TRBJ1-6; absent DNA, TCRdb's TRBD1 call cannot be checked. The CDR3 extends over 13 amino acids. The CDR3 protein is CASSRDINSPLHF.

V is TRBV20-1 and J is TRBJ2-3; TCRdb reports TRBD1, a call that lacks DNA to check it against. Germline CDR1 DFQATT, CDR2 SNEGSKA (reference sequence). CDR3 length: 12 residues. CDR3 in amino acids: CSAGTLTDTQYF.

The CDR3 spells CASSQQGASTDTQYF. V usage is TRBV5-1 and J usage is TRBJ2-3; checking the TCRdb D call of TRBD1 is not possible without DNA. The CDR3 is made up of 15 amino acids. The germline CDR1 and CDR2 sequences are SGHRS and YFSETQ.

Frequency places this clonotype as medium-sized. CDR3 region: CASSASGDQPQHF. The chain uses TRBV6-5 and TRBJ1-5. The CDR3 has 13 residues. Per the germline V gene, CDR1 is MNHEY and CDR2 is SVGAGI.

This chain joins TRBV6-2 or TRBV6-3 and TRBJ2-5; TCRdb indicates TRBD2, and absent DNA this call remains unverified. The CDR3 is 16 residues long. Germline V CDR1 and CDR2: MNHEY, SVGEGT. CDR3 residues: CASSYSARRGPETQYF.

This clonotype is medium-sized by frequency. This chain's CDR3 is CASRGISSYNEQFF. The rearrangement links TRBV6-2 or TRBV6-3 to TRBJ2-1. CDR1 is MNHEY, CDR2 SVGEGT, per germline. The CDR3 sequence is 14 residues long.

This clonotype ranks as medium-sized in terms of frequency. The chain recombines TRBV6-4 with TRBJ2-5; TCRdb names TRBD1, which stays unverified in the absence of DNA. This CDR3 is 12 amino acids long. Germline CDR1 reads MRHNA; CDR2 reads SNTAGT. This CDR3 is CASSNLGGPQYF.

This clonotype ranks as medium-sized (0.01 to 0.1%) in terms of frequency. The V gene is TRBV5-4, the J gene TRBJ2-6; TCRdb names TRBD2, which stays unverified in the absence of DNA. The CDR3 covers 17 residues. Germline CDR1 reads SGHNT; CDR2 reads YYREEE (reference sequence). This CDR3 is CASSLPGSASGANVLTF.

The chain carries TRBV10-3 and TRBJ2-1; the TRBD1 assignment by TCRdb is unverifiable without DNA. Germline V CDR1 and CDR2: ENHRY, SYGVKD. This CDR3 region has 14 residues. The CDR3 loop is CAISGRDRDHEQFF.